The sequence of this T cell receptor (beta chain) was determined in a study of cytomegalovirus exposure and HLA in healthy donors. The CDR3 sequence is 15 residues long. Germline CDR1 and CDR2: KGHSH and LQKENI. Trimming pared 3 bases from V and 5 bases from J, leaving 17 bases between. PCR amplification relied on 60 Vbeta primers (plus 13 Jbeta primers). Assay used: immunoSEQ multiplex PCR; TCRdb lists only in-frame clones, some missing. The data contain some 130,000 clones, roughly 78% of them seen just once; the ten biggest clones take up over 4%. This sequence originates from a man under 40 in good health. The sample was PBMCs. The chain combines TRBV18 with TRBJ2-7; D is unresolved. The CDR3 here is CASSPSSRVLNEQYF. The CDR3 DNA reads as TGTGCCAGCTCACCCTCCAGCCGGGTCCTCAACGAGCAGTACTTC.